These 25 T cell receptor beta chains were sequenced from one sample in a study of shared clonotypes between healthy human individuals. TCRdb keeps only in-frame clones here, not all; method: immunoSEQ multiplex PCR. The top ten hold 1.2% of the sample, which has 1.5 million to 2.5 million clones, roughly 94% seen once. Only CD45RO-negative cells positively selected for CCR7 counted as naive CD8 cells, so terminally differentiated effector memory CD45RA+ cells were excluded. Input material: naive CD8+ T cells sorted from blood. These receptors were collected from a young man in good health.

The J gene is TRBJ1-2, the V gene TRBV6-1, with TRBD1 identical over 7 bases. The CDR3 has 18 amino acids. The V gene end was trimmed by 2 bases and the J gene end by 5 bases; junction bases not matched to a gene: 17. CDR1 MNHNS and CDR2 SASEGT come from the germline V gene. The CDR3 DNA sequence: TGTGCCAGCAGTGAATCCGGCCAGGGGGTCGCGGTATGGTATGGCTACACCTTC. It specifies CASSESGQGVAVWYGYTF.

V usage is TRBV6-6 and J usage is TRBJ2-1; no reliable D call. The V end was cut by 2 bases, the J end by 0 bases, with 5 bases between. CDR3 length: 14 residues. CDR1 is MNHNY and CDR2 is SVGAGI in the germline V gene (reference sequence). As DNA, the CDR3 is TGTGCCAGCAGTTACGAGGACTCCTACAATGAGCAGTTCTTC. The encoded protein is CASSYEDSYNEQFF.

The rearrangement joins TRBV10-3 to TRBJ2-2; D not resolved. Per the germline V gene, CDR1 is ENHRY and CDR2 is SYGVKD. CDR3 size: 16 residues. Between the trimmed V and J ends, which lost 8 bases and 2 bases, there was a span of 18 bases. The CDR3 region is CAISPEGILNTGELFF. The CDR3 DNA follows: TGTGCCATCTCCCCCGAAGGGATCCTCAACACCGGGGAGCTGTTTTTT.

The genes are TRBV30 and TRBJ2-3, with 8 bases fitting TRBD2. The V gene's germline CDR1 is GTSNPN and CDR2 SVGIG (reference sequence). The CDR3 totals 15 residues. After removal of 2 bases from V and 6 bases from J, the junction contained 10 bases not matched to a gene. CDR3 bases: TGTGCCTGGAGTCCTTTAGCGGGGCTACGGGATACGCAGTATTTT. Amino acids: CAWSPLAGLRDTQYF.

V and J are TRBV11-2 and TRBJ2-1; TRBD1 might be the D (6 bases). This CDR3 spans 16 amino acids. CDR1 is SGHAT, CDR2 FQNNGV, per germline. Trimming shortened V by 6 bases and J by 2 bases, and 17 bases separated the two germline ends. The CDR3 region has the DNA TGTGCCAGCAGTCCTTACAGGGAAGGGACCTACAATGAGCAGTTCTTC. Translating gives CASSPYREGTYNEQFF.

The rearrangement joins TRBV5-7 to TRBJ2-5; no firm D call. The DNA matches TRBJ2-7 better at its end, which makes the J call doubtful. TRBV5-7 is placed among ORFs of uncertain function. This CDR3 is 15 amino acids long. For the CDR3, the DNA is TGTGCCAGCAGCTTGTTATTTGGGGAATCCTACGAGCAGTACTTC. This encodes CASSLLFGESYEQYF.

This clone has at least ten counts. The chain links TRBV5-6 to TRBJ1-3; no reliable D call. The CDR3 has 18 amino acids. Between the trimmed V and J ends, which lost 0 bases and 4 bases, there was a span of 20 bases. Germline CDR1 is SGHDT and CDR2 is YYEEEE. The CDR3 loop is CASSLAKRLTLLGNTIYF. The CDR3 nucleotides are TGTGCCAGCAGCTTGGCCAAGAGACTGACTCTTCTGGGAAACACCATATATTTT.

There are a few counts of this clone. This sequence joins TRBV2 and TRBJ1-1; D is undetermined. From germline, CDR1 is SNHLY and CDR2 FYNNEI. There are 12 residues in the CDR3. The V end lost 3 bases, the J end lost 0 bases, and 2 bases lay between the germline ends. The CDR3 sequence is CASSDVNTEAFF. DNA of the CDR3: TGTGCCAGCAGTGATGTGAACACTGAAGCTTTCTTT.

In this sample, this clone turned up once. The junction departs from germline at one end; a sequencing error may be responsible. This chain links TRBV13 with TRBJ1-1; no firm D call. Germline assignment: CDR1 PRHDT and CDR2 FYEKMQ (reference sequence). CDR3 length equals 13 residues. Here the CDR3 reads CASSIGQYTEAFF. In DNA form, the CDR3 reads TGTGCCAGCAGCATAGGGCAGTACACTGAAGCTTTCTTT.

The genes are TRBV6-5 and TRBJ2-3, with 12 bases matching TRBD2. Germline assignment: CDR1 MNHEY and CDR2 SVGAGI. The CDR3 runs to 15 residues. J was trimmed by 0 bases and V by 6 bases; bases with no gene match: 1. DNA for the CDR3: TGTGCCAGCAGCCTAGCGGGGGGGAGCACAGATACGCAGTATTTT. Protein: CASSLAGGSTDTQYF.

The chain links TRBV7-9 to TRBJ2-5; D might be TRBD1 or TRBD2, each matching 5 bases. Trimming shortened V by 4 bases and J by 5 bases, and 11 bases separated the two germline ends. CDR1 is SEHNR, CDR2 FQNEAQ, per germline (reference sequence). The CDR3 has 13 amino acids. The CDR3 DNA sequence: TGTGCCAGCAGCTCCCGGGACGTGGAGACCCAGTACTTC. Translating it yields CASSSRDVETQYF.

Turning to this clone: This sample also contains other DNA sequences that code for the same CDR3. V and J are TRBV2 and TRBJ2-7; the D is unclear. Trimming cost V 0 bases and J 4 bases, with 1 base left between them. Germline V lookup: CDR1 SNHLY, CDR2 FYNNEI. The CDR3 is 11 residues long. CDR3 DNA: TGTGCCAGCAGTGAAGCGTACGAGCAGTACTTC. Encoded protein: CASSEAYEQYF. Drawing the rest from reference TRBV2 and TRBJ2-7, the complete variable domain is EPEVTQTPSHQVTQMGQEVILRCVPISNHLYFYWYRQILGQKVEFLVSFYNNEISEKSEIFDDQFSVERPDGSNFTLKIRSTKLEDSAMYFCASSEAYEQYFGPGTRLTVT.

The genes are TRBV5-1 and TRBJ2-3; 8 bases align to TRBD2. The V gene's germline CDR1 is SGHRS and CDR2 YFSETQ. The CDR3 has 18 amino acids. V dropped 0 bases and J dropped 3; count of bases not matched to a gene: 12. The chain's CDR3 is CASSLESGGAGVTDTQYF. CDR3 sequence (DNA): TGCGCCAGCAGCTTGGAGTCCGGGGGGGCCGGTGTAACAGATACGCAGTATTTT.

The chain links TRBV10-3 to TRBJ2-7, with D hard to call. The CDR3 loop spans 12 amino acids. V lost 0 bases to trimming and J lost 7 bases, with 7 bases between them. The germline V gene encodes CDR1 ENHRY and CDR2 SYGVKD. CDR3 coding DNA: TGTGCCATCAGTGAGTCGCACGTTGAGCAGTACTTC. Its protein is CAISESHVEQYF.

The gene calls are TRBV7-2 and TRBJ2-7; the match to TRBD2 covers 11 bases. The V segment lost 6 bases and the J segment 5 bases; nucleotides outside the gene matches: 9. CDR1 is SGHTA, CDR2 FQGNSA, per germline. The CDR3 runs 15 residues. The CDR3 coding sequence is TGTGCCAGCAGTTTTAGCGGGAGGGCGGGCCACGAGCAGTACTTC. Residues: CASSFSGRAGHEQYF. The full variable domain, rest sourced from reference TRBV7-2 and TRBJ2-7, is GAGVSQSPSNKVTEKGKDVELRCDPISGHTALYWYRQSLGQGLEFLIYFQGNSAPDKSGLPSDRFSAERTGGSVSTLTIQRTQQEDSAVYLCASSFSGRAGHEQYFGPGTRLTVT.

The chain has TRBV10-2 and TRBJ2-3, with 7 positions matching TRBD2. The V gene end was trimmed by 3 bases and the J gene end by 6 bases; junction bases not matched to a gene: 18. CDR3 size: 18 residues. Germline values: CDR1 WSHSY, CDR2 SAAADI. The CDR3 nucleotides are TGCGCCAGCAGTGATTCGGTTAGAGCGGGAAACCCATGGGATACGCAGTATTTT. This gives the protein CASSDSVRAGNPWDTQYF.

This chain connects TRBV6-5 to TRBJ1-2; unclear D gene. Between the trimmed V and J ends, which lost 2 bases and 4 bases, there was a span of 11 bases. CDR3 length: 14 residues. Germline CDR1 reads MNHEY; CDR2 reads SVGAGI. In nucleotides, the CDR3 is TGTGCCAGCAGTTACGGGGAAGACCTCTATGGCTACACCTTC. As protein: CASSYGEDLYGYTF.

This clone was detected a few times. The chain is built from TRBV6-1 and TRBJ1-6; 7 nucleotides align to TRBD1. Germline V gives CDR1 MNHNS, CDR2 SASEGT. J lost 11 bases, V lost 1 base, and 8 bases had no gene match. CDR3 size: 15 residues. In DNA form, the CDR3 reads TGTGCCAGCAGTGAAGGCTGGGACAGCCCGACACCCCTCCACTTT. Its protein is CASSEGWDSPTPLHF.

This clone came up once. This chain links TRBV19 with TRBJ2-7; D is perhaps TRBD2 (5 bases). V lost 3 bases to trimming and J lost 3 bases, with 9 bases between them. There are 13 residues in the CDR3. The germline CDR1 and CDR2 sequences are LNHDA and SQIVND (reference sequence). The CDR3 loop reads CASSIGDFYEQYF. In DNA form, the CDR3 reads TGTGCCAGTAGTATCGGGGATTTCTACGAGCAGTACTTC.

This sequence joins TRBV5-1 and TRBJ2-7; D gene unclear. The V and J ends lost 0 bases and 0 bases respectively, with 10 bases between them. CDR1 SGHRS and CDR2 YFSETQ come from the germline V gene. The CDR3 loop spans 15 amino acids. This chain's CDR3 is CASSLAHTNSYEQYF. The CDR3 bases are TGCGCCAGCAGCTTGGCCCATACTAACTCCTACGAGCAGTACTTC.

The chain employs TRBV15 and TRBJ2-7; 8 bases are shared with TRBD1. Germline CDR1 reads LNHNV; CDR2 reads YYDKDF (reference sequence). The junction had 9 bases not matched to a gene; V was cut back by 5 bases and J by 3 bases. The CDR3 covers 15 residues. CDR3: CATSEGQGVVYEQYF. CDR3 sequence (DNA): TGTGCCACCAGCGAAGGACAGGGAGTGGTCTACGAGCAGTACTTC.

Regarding this clone: The same CDR3 also results from other DNA sequences found in this sample. The chain couples TRBV5-6 to TRBJ1-1; D remains ambiguous. The germline V gene encodes CDR1 SGHDT and CDR2 YYEEEE. V shed 1 base and J shed 1 base, with 5 bases lying between them. The CDR3 has 13 amino acids. The CDR3 region is CASSLLENTEAFF. Written as DNA, the CDR3 is TGTGCCAGCAGCTTGTTGGAGAACACTGAAGCTTTCTTT.

The V and J genes are TRBV29-1 and TRBJ1-2; weak D call: TRBD1 (5 bases). Trimming shortened V by 4 bases and J by 4 bases, and 22 bases separated the two germline ends. The CDR3 has 16 amino acids. CDR1 is SQVTM, CDR2 ANQGSEA, per germline. In nucleotides, the CDR3 is TGCAGCGTTGGACCGTCGGAGGGGTCGGTTGGCTATGGCTACACCTTC. The encoded protein is CSVGPSEGSVGYGYTF.

The V call is TRBV9, the J call TRBJ1-2; a weak D match, TRBD1 (6 bases). V was shortened by 2 bases and J by 3 bases, with 14 bases between the two germline ends. The CDR3 is made up of 15 amino acids. Germline V gene data show CDR1 as SGDLS and CDR2 as YYNGEE. CDR3 DNA sequence: TGTGCCAGCAGCGTCTCAGGGGCGGTTGACTATGGCTACACCTTC. Translation: CASSVSGAVDYGYTF.

The chain employs TRBV10-3 and TRBJ1-2; TRBD1 matches at 7 bases. The trim removed 9 bases at V and 8 bases at J, leaving 6 bases unmatched. Germline CDR1 reads ENHRY; CDR2 reads SYGVKD. CDR3 length equals 11 residues. The CDR3 loop reads CAIRGHGGYTF. The CDR3 DNA is TGTGCCATAAGGGGGCACGGGGGCTACACCTTC.